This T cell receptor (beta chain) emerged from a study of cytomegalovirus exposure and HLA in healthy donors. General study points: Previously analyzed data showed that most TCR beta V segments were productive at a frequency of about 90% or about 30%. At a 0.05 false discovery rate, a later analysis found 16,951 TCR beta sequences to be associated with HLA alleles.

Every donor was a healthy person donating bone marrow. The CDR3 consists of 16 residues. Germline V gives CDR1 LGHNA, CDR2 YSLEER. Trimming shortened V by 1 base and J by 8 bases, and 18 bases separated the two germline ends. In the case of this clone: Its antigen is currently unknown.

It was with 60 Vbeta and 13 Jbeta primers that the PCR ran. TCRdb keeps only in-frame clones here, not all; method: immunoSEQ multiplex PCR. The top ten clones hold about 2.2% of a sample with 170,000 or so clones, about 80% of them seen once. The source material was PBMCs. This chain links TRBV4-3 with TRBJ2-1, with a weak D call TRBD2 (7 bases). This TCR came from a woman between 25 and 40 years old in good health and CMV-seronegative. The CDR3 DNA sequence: TGCGCCAGCAGCCAAGTCTGGGGGGGCTGGGGGGATGAGCAGTTCTTC. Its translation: CASSQVWGGWGDEQFF.